Listed below are T cell receptor beta chains from one sample, sequenced in a study of cytomegalovirus exposure and HLA in healthy donors. TCRdb's table, derived via immunoSEQ multiplex PCR, lists solely in-frame clones and lacks some. The table shows some 200,000 clones, with approximately 81% occurring only once. Input material: PBMCs. Source of these receptors: a woman under 40 in good health and CMV-seronegative. Both conserved end residues are part of each CDR3. The D gene is left open where the match is weak. Where a row states a size, it is once, few, many or the class of an expanded clone; other rows omit it.

V gene: TRBV15; D gene: -; clone size: -; J gene: TRBJ2-7; CDR3 length: 14; CDR3 DNA: TGTGCCACCAGCAGAGCCAGGGTGGACTACGAGCAGTACTTC; CDR3 protein: CATSRARVDYEQYF
V gene: TRBV21-1; D gene: -; clone size: -; J gene: TRBJ2-1; CDR3 length: 15; CDR3 DNA: TGTGCCAGCAGCAAAGTGGGGACAGGTTGGCGATACCGGTTCTTC; CDR3 protein: CASSKVGTGWRYRFF
V gene: TRBV18; D gene: -; clone size: -; J gene: TRBJ2-7; CDR3 length: 13; CDR3 DNA: TGTGCCAGCTCAGTTGGGGGCGGCAACGAGCAGTACTTC; CDR3 protein: CASSVGGGNEQYF
V gene: TRBV28; D gene: -; clone size: -; J gene: TRBJ2-1; CDR3 length: 12; CDR3 DNA: TGTGCCAGCAGCATATCCGGAGCAGAGCAGTTCTTC; CDR3 protein: CASSISGAEQFF
V gene: TRBV19; D gene: -; clone size: -; J gene: TRBJ1-5; CDR3 length: 15; CDR3 DNA: TGTGCCAGTAGTATGAGGAGGGGAATGGAGCAGCCCCAGCATTTT; CDR3 protein: CASSMRRGMEQPQHF
V gene: TRBV5-1; D gene: TRBD1; clone size: -; J gene: TRBJ1-2; CDR3 length: 15; CDR3 DNA: TGCGCCAGCAGCGACGCCGGGACAGGGCATTATGGCTACACCTTC; CDR3 protein: CASSDAGTGHYGYTF
V gene: TRBV10-3; D gene: TRBD1; clone size: medium-sized; J gene: TRBJ1-2; CDR3 length: 16; CDR3 DNA: TGTGCCATCACCCTGGACAGGGAAGCGGTATACTATGGCTACACCTTC; CDR3 protein: CAITLDREAVYYGYTF
V gene: TRBV9; D gene: TRBD2; clone size: -; J gene: TRBJ2-1; CDR3 length: 14; CDR3 DNA: TGTGCCAGCAGCTCTAGCGGGAACCTTCGGGAGCAGTTCTTC; CDR3 protein: CASSSSGNLREQFF
V gene: TRBV6-1; D gene: -; clone size: -; J gene: TRBJ2-7; CDR3 length: 17; CDR3 DNA: TGTGCCAGCAGTGAAGTAGGAGCAGGGGCTACTCTACGAGAGCAGTACTTC; CDR3 protein: CASSEVGAGATLREQYF
V gene: TRBV30; D gene: -; clone size: few; J gene: TRBJ2-7; CDR3 length: 14; CDR3 DNA: TGTGCCTGGAGTCCCCTGGCGGGCTCCTACGAGCAGTACTTC; CDR3 protein: CAWSPLAGSYEQYF
V gene: TRBV5-4; D gene: TRBD2; clone size: few; J gene: TRBJ2-2; CDR3 length: 16; CDR3 DNA: TGTGCCAGCAGCTTCTCCGCGGGAGGGCACACCGGGGAGCTGTTTTTT; CDR3 protein: CASSFSAGGHTGELFF
V gene: TRBV7-8; D gene: -; clone size: -; J gene: TRBJ2-7; CDR3 length: 14; CDR3 DNA: TGTGCCAGCAGCTACCGGGACACCCCCTACGAGCAGTACTTC; CDR3 protein: CASSYRDTPYEQYF
V gene: TRBV10-3; D gene: -; clone size: -; J gene: TRBJ2-1; CDR3 length: 12; CDR3 DNA: TGTGCCACATCGACAGACTACAATGAGCAGTTCTTC; CDR3 protein: CATSTDYNEQFF
V gene: TRBV7-2; D gene: TRBD1; clone size: -; J gene: TRBJ2-2; CDR3 length: 16; CDR3 DNA: TGTGCCAGCAGGCGAACCGGGACAGGGGGCATCGGGGAGCTGTTTTTT; CDR3 protein: CASRRTGTGGIGELFF